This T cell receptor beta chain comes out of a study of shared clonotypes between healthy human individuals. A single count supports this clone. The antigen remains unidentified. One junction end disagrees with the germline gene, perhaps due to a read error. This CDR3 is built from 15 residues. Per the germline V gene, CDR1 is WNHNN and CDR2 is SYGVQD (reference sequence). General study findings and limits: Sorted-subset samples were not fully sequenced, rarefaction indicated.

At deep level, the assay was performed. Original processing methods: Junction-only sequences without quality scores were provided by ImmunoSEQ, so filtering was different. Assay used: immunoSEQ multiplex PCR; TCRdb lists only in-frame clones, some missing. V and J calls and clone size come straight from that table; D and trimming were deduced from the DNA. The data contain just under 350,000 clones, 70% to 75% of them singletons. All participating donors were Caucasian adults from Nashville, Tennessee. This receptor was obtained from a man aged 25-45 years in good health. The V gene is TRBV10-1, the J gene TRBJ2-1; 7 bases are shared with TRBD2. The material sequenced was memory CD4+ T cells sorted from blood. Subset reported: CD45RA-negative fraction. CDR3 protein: CASSVNPGLTEERFF. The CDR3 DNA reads TGCGCCAGCAGTGTCAATCCGGGACTAACTGAGGAGCGGTTCTTC.